Presented here are 5 T cell receptor beta chains from one specimen sequenced in a study of blood T cell repertoires in COVID-19. The repertoire was sequenced with immunoSEQ multiplex PCR; TCRdb's copy has only in-frame clones and lacks some. The table has around 150,000 clones, about 74% seen once; the top ten hold roughly 7.5%. Sequencing used peripheral blood. The receptor set was obtained from a man in his 60s with acute or convalescent COVID-19.

The genes are TRBV19 and TRBJ1-4; 10 bases are a match to TRBD1. Germline CDR1 LNHDA, CDR2 SQIVND (reference sequence). V lost 9 bases and J lost 7; bases outside the gene matches: 8. The CDR3 extends over 14 amino acids. In DNA form, the CDR3 reads TGTGCCAGCCATTCCCGACAGGGGGCTGAAAAACTGTTTTTT. As protein: CASHSRQGAEKLFF.

The gene calls are TRBV10-3 and TRBJ1-1; no clear D gene. The CDR3 is 15 residues long. The germline V and J ends were trimmed by 3 bases and 1 base, with 12 bases remaining between them. Germline V gene data show CDR1 as ENHRY and CDR2 as SYGVKD. This chain's CDR3 is CAISERLDKNTEAFF. The CDR3 nucleotides are TGTGCCATCAGTGAAAGACTGGATAAGAACACTGAAGCTTTCTTT.

The V call is TRBV11-2, the J call TRBJ2-7; 9 bases fit TRBD1. The CDR3 is 13 residues long. Germline values: CDR1 SGHAT, CDR2 FQNNGV. With V trimmed by 4 bases and J by 5 bases, 3 bases remained unmatched. The CDR3 DNA reads as TGTGCCAGCAGCTCCTGGACAGGGGACGAGCAGTACTTC. Its translation: CASSSWTGDEQYF.

V usage is TRBV11-2 and J usage is TRBJ2-1; TRBD1 matches 8 bases. V lost 5 bases to trimming and J lost 5 bases; unmatched junction nucleotides: 2. CDR3 length: 13 residues. CDR1 and CDR2 from the germline V gene are SGHAT and FQNNGV. CDR3 DNA sequence: TGTGCCAGCAGCGGACAGGGTCACAATGAGCAGTTCTTC. This sequence encodes CASSGQGHNEQFF.

V usage is TRBV13 and J usage is TRBJ2-3, with D hard to call. The V and J ends lost 6 bases and 4 bases respectively, with 11 bases between them. CDR3 size: 13 residues. The germline CDR1 and CDR2 sequences are PRHDT and FYEKMQ (reference sequence). The CDR3 sequence: CASRPGSADTQYF. Here the CDR3 DNA reads TGTGCCAGCAGGCCAGGCTCTGCAGATACGCAGTATTTT.